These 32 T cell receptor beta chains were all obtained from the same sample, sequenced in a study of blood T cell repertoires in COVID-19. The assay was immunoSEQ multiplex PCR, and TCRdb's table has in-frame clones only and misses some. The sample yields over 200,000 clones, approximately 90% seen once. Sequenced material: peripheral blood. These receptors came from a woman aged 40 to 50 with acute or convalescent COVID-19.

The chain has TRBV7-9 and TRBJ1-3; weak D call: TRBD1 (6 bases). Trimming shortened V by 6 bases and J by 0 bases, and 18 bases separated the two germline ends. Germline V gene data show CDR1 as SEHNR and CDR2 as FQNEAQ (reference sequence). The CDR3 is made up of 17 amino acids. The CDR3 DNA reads TGTGCCAGCAGATCAAAGGGGGACGACGGCTCTGGAAACACCATATATTTT. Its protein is CASRSKGDDGSGNTIYF.

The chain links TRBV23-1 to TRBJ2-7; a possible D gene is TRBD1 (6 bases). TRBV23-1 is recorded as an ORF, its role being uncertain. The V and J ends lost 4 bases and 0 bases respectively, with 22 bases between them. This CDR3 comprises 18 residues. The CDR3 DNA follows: TGCGCCAGCAGTCCCTTCACAGGGACCGGGACCAGCTCCTACGAGCAGTACGTC. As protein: CASSPFTGTGTSSYEQYV.

Written as DNA, the CDR3 is TGTGCCAGCAGTTACCCAATAGACGCAGGGGGCAATGAGCAGTTCTTC. It codes for CASSYPIDAGGNEQFF. The J gene is TRBJ2-1, the V gene TRBV6-6; 7 positions agree with TRBD1. Germline V gene data show CDR1 as MNHNY and CDR2 as SVGAGI (reference sequence). The CDR3 has 16 residues. The trim removed 2 bases at V and 6 bases at J, leaving 10 bases unmatched.

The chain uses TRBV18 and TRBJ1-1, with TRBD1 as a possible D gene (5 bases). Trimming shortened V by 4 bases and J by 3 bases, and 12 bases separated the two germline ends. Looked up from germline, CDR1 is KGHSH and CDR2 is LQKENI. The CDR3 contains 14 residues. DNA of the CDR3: TGTGCCAGCTCACAAGGGACTGGGGACACTGAAGCTTTCTTT. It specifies CASSQGTGDTEAFF.

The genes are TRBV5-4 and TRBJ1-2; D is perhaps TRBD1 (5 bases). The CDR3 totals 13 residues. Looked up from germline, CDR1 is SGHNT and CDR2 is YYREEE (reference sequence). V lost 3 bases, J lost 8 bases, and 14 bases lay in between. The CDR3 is CASSSDGQWGYTF. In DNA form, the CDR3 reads TGTGCCAGCAGCTCGGACGGACAATGGGGCTACACCTTC.

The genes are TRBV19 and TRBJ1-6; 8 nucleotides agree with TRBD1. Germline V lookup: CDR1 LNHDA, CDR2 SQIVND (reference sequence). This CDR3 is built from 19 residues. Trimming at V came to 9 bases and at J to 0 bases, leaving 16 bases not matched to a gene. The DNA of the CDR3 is TGTGCCAGCGCCGCGGACAGGGTAATATCAAGCTCCTATAATTCACCCCTCCACTTT. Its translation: CASAADRVISSSYNSPLHF. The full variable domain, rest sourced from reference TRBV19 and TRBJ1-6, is DGGITQSPKYLFRKEGQNVTLSCEQNLNHDAMYWYRQDPGQGLRLIYYSQIVNDFQKGDIAEGYSVSREKKESFPLTVTSAQKNPTAFYLCASAADRVISSSYNSPLHFGNGTRLTVT.

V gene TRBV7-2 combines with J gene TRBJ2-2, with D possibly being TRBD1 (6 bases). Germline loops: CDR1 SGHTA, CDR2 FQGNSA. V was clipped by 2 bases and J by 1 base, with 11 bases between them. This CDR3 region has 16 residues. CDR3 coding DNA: TGTGCCAGCAGCTTATTTGGACAGTGGAACACCGGGGAGCTGTTTTTT. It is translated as CASSLFGQWNTGELFF.

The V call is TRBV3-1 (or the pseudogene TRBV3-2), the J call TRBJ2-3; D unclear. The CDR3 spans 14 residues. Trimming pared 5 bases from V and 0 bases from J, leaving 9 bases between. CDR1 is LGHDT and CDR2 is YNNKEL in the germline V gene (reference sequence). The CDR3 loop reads CASSKTQSTDTQYF. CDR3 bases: TGTGCCAGCAGCAAGACACAAAGCACAGATACGCAGTATTTT.

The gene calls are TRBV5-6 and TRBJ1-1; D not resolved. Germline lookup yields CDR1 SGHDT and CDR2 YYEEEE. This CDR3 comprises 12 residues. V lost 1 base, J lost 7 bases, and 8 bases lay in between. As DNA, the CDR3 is TGTGCCAGCAGCTTGCCCACTGGTGAAGCTTTCTTT. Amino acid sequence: CASSLPTGEAFF.

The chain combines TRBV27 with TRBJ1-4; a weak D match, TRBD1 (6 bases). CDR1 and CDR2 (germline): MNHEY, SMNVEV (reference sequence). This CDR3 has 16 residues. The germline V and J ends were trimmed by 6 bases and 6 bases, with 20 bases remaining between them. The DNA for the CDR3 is TGTGCCAGCAGGATAAGCCTCAGGGGCAGGGATGAAAAACTGTTTTTT. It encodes CASRISLRGRDEKLFF.

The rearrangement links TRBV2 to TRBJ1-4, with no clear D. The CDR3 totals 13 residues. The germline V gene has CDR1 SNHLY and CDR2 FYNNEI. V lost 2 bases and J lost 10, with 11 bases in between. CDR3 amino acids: CASSEIERGKLFF. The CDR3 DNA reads TGTGCCAGCAGTGAAATTGAGCGAGGAAAACTGTTTTTT.

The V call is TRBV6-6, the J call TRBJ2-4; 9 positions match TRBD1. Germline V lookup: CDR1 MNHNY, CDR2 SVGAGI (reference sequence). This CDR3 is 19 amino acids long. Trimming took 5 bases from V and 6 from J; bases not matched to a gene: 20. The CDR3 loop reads CASSPRGQGYIYARNIQYF. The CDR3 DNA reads TGTGCCAGCAGTCCCCGGGGACAGGGTTACATCTATGCGAGAAACATTCAGTACTTC.

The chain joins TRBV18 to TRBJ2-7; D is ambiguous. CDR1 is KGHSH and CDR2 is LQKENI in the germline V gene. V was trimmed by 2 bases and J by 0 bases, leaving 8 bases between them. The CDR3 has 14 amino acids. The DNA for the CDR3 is TGTGCCAGCTCACCAAGATCCGGCTCCTACGAGCAGTACGTC. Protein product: CASSPRSGSYEQYV.

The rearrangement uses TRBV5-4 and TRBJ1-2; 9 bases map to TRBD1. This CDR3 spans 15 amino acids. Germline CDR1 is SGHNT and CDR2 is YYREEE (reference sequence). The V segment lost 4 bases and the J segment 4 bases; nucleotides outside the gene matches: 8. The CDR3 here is CASSPGQGRPYGYTF. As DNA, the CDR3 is TGTGCCAGCAGCCCCGGACAGGGGAGGCCCTATGGCTACACCTTC. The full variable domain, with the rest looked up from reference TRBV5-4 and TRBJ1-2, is ETGVTQSPTHLIKTRGQQVTLRCSSQSGHNTVSWYQQALGQGPQFIFQYYREEENGRGNFPPRFSGLQFPNYSSELNVNALELDDSALYLCASSPGQGRPYGYTFGSGTRLTVV.

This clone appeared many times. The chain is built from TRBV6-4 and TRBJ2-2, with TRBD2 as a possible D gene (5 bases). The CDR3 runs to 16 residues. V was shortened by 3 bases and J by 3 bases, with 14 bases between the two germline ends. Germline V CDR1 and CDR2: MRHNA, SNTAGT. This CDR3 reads CASSEGGEVHTGELFF. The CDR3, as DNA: TGTGCCAGCAGTGAAGGAGGAGAAGTCCACACCGGGGAGCTGTTTTTT.

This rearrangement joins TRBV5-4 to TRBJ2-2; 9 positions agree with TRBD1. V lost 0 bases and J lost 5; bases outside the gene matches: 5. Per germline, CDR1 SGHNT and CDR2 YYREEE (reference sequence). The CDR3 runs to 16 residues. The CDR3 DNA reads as TGTGCCAGCAGCTTGGCCGTAGGACAGGGGACCGGGGAGCTGTTTTTT. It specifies CASSLAVGQGTGELFF.

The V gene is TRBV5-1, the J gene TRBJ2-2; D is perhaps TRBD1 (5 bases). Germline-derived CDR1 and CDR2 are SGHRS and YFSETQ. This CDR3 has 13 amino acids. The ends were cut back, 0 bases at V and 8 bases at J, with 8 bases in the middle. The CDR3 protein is CASSLGRAGELFF. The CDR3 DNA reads TGCGCCAGCAGCTTGGGCAGGGCTGGGGAGCTGTTTTTT.

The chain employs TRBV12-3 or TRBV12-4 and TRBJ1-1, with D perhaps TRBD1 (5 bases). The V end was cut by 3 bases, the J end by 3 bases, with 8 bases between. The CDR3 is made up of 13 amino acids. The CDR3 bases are TGTGCCAGCAGTTTGACCAGGGACACTGAAGCTTTCTTT. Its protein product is CASSLTRDTEAFF.

The CDR3 DNA sequence: TGTGCCAGCAGCCCGGGGACTGCCAAAAACATTCAGTACTTC. Amino acid sequence: CASSPGTAKNIQYF. The rearrangement links TRBV9 to TRBJ2-4, with D possibly TRBD2 on 6 matching bases. This CDR3 is built from 14 residues. V was clipped by 4 bases and J by 1 base, with 9 bases between them. The V gene's germline CDR1 is SGDLS and CDR2 YYNGEE.

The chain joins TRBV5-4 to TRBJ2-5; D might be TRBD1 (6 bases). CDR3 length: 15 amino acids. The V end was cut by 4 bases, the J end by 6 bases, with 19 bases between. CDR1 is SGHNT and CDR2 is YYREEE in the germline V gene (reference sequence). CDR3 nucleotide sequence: TGTGCCAGCAGCCCGACAGGTCCGTCCTCGAAGACCCAGTACTTC. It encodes CASSPTGPSSKTQYF.

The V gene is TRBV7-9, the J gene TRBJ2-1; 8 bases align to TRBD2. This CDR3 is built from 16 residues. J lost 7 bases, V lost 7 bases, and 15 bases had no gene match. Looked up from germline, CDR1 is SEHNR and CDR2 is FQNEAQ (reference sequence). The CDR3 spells CASTAPGTRSSNEQFF. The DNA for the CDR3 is TGTGCCAGCACCGCCCCCGGGACTAGATCTTCGAATGAGCAGTTCTTC.

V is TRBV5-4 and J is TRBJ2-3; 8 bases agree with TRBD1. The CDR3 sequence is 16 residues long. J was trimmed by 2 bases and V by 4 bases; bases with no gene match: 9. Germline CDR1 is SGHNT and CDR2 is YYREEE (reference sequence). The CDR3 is CASSQGQVYLTDTQYF. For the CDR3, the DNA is TGTGCCAGCAGCCAGGGACAGGTCTATCTCACAGATACGCAGTATTTT.

The CDR3 DNA sequence: TGTGCCAGCAGGCCCGGGACAGGGAACACCGGGGAGCTGTTTTTT. This sequence encodes CASRPGTGNTGELFF. The J gene is TRBJ2-2, the V gene TRBV2; 8 bases map to TRBD1. The ends lost 6 bases at V and 1 base at J; junction bases unmatched: 4. The CDR3 loop spans 15 amino acids. CDR1 is SNHLY and CDR2 is FYNNEI in the germline V gene.

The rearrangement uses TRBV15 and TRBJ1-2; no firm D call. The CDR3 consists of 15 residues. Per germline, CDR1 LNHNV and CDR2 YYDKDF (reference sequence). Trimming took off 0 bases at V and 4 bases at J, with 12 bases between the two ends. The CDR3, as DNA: TGTGCCACCAGCAGAGATCGGAGGGTCGTCTATGGCTACACCTTC. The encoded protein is CATSRDRRVVYGYTF.

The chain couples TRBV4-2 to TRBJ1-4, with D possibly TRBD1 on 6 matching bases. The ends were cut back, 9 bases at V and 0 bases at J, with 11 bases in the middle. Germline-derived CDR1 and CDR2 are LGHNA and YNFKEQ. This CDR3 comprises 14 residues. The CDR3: CASRQDATNEKLFF. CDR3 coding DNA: TGTGCCAGTCGACAGGACGCAACTAATGAAAAACTGTTTTTT.

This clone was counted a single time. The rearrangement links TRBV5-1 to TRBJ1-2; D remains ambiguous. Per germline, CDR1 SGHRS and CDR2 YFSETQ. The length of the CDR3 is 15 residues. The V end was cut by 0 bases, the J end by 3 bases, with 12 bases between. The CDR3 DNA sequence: TGCGCCAGCAGCTTGGAAACTACCCGTGACTATGGCTACACCTTC. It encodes CASSLETTRDYGYTF.

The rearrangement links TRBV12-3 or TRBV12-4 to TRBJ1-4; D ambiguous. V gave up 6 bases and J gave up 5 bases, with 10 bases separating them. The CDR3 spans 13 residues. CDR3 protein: CASSGRRNEKLFF. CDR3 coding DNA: TGTGCCAGCAGCGGACGGAGGAATGAAAAACTGTTTTTT.

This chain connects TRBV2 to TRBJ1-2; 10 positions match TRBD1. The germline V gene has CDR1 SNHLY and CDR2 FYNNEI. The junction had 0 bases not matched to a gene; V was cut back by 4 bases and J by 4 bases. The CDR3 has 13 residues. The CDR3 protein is CASSGTGGYGYTF. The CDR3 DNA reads TGTGCCAGCAGTGGGACAGGGGGCTATGGCTACACCTTC. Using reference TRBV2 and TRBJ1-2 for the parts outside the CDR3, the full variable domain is EPEVTQTPSHQVTQMGQEVILRCVPISNHLYFYWYRQILGQKVEFLVSFYNNEISEKSEIFDDQFSVERPDGSNFTLKIRSTKLEDSAMYFCASSGTGGYGYTFGSGTRLTVV.

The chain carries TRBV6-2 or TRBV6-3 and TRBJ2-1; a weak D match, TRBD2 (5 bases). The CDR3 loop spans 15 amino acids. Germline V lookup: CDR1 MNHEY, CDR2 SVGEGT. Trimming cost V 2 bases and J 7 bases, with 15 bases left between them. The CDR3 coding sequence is TGTGCCAGCAGTTACGATACCCGGGGAGTAAATGAGCAGTTCTTC. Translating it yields CASSYDTRGVNEQFF.

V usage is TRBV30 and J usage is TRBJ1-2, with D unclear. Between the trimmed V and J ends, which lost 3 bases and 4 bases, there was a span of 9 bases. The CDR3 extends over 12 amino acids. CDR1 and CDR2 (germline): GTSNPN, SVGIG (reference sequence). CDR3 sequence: CAWSAGPYGYTF. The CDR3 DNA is TGTGCCTGGAGCGCGGGCCCCTATGGCTACACCTTC.

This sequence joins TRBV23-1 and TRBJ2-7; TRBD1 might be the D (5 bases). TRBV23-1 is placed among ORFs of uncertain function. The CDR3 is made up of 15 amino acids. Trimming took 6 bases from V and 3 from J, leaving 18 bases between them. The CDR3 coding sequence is TGCGCCAGCAGGCCGACAGTCCATGGAAGCTACGAGCAGTACGTC. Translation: CASRPTVHGSYEQYV.

The CDR3, as DNA: TGTGCCAGCAGCCCCACCTGGGGGGGCACTGAAGCTTTCTTT. Encoded protein: CASSPTWGGTEAFF. The rearrangement uses TRBV5-6 and TRBJ1-1, with D possibly TRBD1 on 5 matching bases. Trimming pared 4 bases from V and 4 bases from J, leaving 14 bases between. This CDR3 region has 14 residues. The V gene's germline CDR1 is SGHDT and CDR2 YYEEEE.